Below are 5 T cell receptor beta chains sequenced from a single sample in a study of monozygotic twins with inflammatory bowel disease. TCRdb reprocessed the 5' RACE reads, keeping one entry per CDR3 protein, no DNA. Listed are some 160,000 distinct CDR3 sequences; 6.5% to 9% falls within the top ten. The sequenced sample consisted of blood. The receptors stem from a human donor with ulcerative colitis or Crohn's disease, or a healthy co-twin of an affected twin (not recorded which).

The genes are TRBV20-1 and TRBJ2-3. The CDR3 has 13 amino acids. Germline values: CDR1 DFQATT, CDR2 SNEGSKA (reference sequence). The CDR3 is CSASVGSTDTQYF.

The rearrangement uses TRBV27 and TRBJ2-3; TCRdb proposes TRBD1, but this gene call is untestable without DNA. Germline CDR1 reads MNHEY; CDR2 reads SMNVEV (reference sequence). This CDR3 has 15 amino acids. CDR3 sequence reads: CASCTRGVMADTQYF.

The chain is built from TRBV12-3 or TRBV12-4 and TRBJ1-2; TCRdb names TRBD1, which stays unverified in the absence of DNA. CDR3 size: 14 residues. The CDR3 spells CASSPRIRGFGYTF.

The genes are TRBV3-1 and TRBJ1-5; no DNA is available, so the TRBD1 call from TCRdb remains unchecked. This CDR3 comprises 21 residues. Germline V gene data show CDR1 as LGHDT and CDR2 as YNNKEL (reference sequence). The CDR3 loop is CASSQGLSTGGRGPRYQPQHF.

CDR3 loop: CASGEPYRGDTQYF. The J gene is TRBJ2-3, the V gene TRBV6-1; TCRdb gives TRBD2 as the D gene, but with no DNA this cannot be confirmed. The CDR3 spans 14 residues. CDR1 is MNHNS and CDR2 is SASEGT in the germline V gene.